This entry concerns a single TCR beta chain. Method: immunoSEQ multiplex PCR; TCRdb's copy keeps in-frame clones and lacks some. The sample includes about 160,000 clones, around 84% of them seen just once. These data originate in a study of blood T cell repertoires in COVID-19. V lost 6 bases and J lost 10; bases outside the gene matches: 10. The CDR3 consists of 14 residues. Germline V gene data show CDR1 as LNHDA and CDR2 as SQIVND (reference sequence). This clonotype was obtained from a man between 45 and 60 years old who had recovered from COVID-19. V gene TRBV19 combines with J gene TRBJ1-4; 8 nucleotides agree with TRBD1. Material: PBMCs or T cells enriched from blood (not recorded which). CDR3 sequence reads: CASRATGAVGKLFF. The CDR3 region has the DNA TGTGCCAGTAGGGCGACAGGGGCAGTGGGAAAACTGTTTTTT.